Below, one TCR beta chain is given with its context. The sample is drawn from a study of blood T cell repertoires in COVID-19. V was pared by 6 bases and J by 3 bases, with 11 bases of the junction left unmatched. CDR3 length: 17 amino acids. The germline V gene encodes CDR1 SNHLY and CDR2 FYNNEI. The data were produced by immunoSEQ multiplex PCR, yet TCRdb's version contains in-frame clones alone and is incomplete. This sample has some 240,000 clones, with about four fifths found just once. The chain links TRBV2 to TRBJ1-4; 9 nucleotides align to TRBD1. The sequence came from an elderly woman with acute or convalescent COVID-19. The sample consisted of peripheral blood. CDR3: CASRPGTGWGSNEKLFF. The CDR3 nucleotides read TGTGCCAGCAGACCCGGGACAGGGTGGGGTTCTAATGAAAAACTGTTTTTT. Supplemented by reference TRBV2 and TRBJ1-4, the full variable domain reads EPEVTQTPSHQVTQMGQEVILRCVPISNHLYFYWYRQILGQKVEFLVSFYNNEISEKSEIFDDQFSVERPDGSNFTLKIRSTKLEDSAMYFCASRPGTGWGSNEKLFFGSGTQLSVL.